This T cell receptor (beta chain) was captured in a study of blood T cell repertoires in COVID-19. The CDR3 sequence is 14 residues long. Germline CDR1 and CDR2: SGHTA and FQGTGA. V dropped 4 bases and J dropped 0 bases, with 9 bases sitting between them. Sequencing was performed with immunoSEQ multiplex PCR; in TCRdb, only in-frame clones are kept and a portion is missing. This sample has hundreds of thousands of clones, with approximately 92% found just once. Sequencing input: PBMCs or T cells enriched from blood (not recorded which). This TCR came from a man aged 18 to 30 who had recovered from COVID-19. The chain recombines TRBV7-3 with TRBJ1-1, with a tentative D call TRBD1 (5 bases). The CDR3 protein is CASSYTGMNTEAFF. The CDR3, as DNA: TGTGCCAGCAGCTACACAGGCATGAACACTGAAGCTTTCTTT.